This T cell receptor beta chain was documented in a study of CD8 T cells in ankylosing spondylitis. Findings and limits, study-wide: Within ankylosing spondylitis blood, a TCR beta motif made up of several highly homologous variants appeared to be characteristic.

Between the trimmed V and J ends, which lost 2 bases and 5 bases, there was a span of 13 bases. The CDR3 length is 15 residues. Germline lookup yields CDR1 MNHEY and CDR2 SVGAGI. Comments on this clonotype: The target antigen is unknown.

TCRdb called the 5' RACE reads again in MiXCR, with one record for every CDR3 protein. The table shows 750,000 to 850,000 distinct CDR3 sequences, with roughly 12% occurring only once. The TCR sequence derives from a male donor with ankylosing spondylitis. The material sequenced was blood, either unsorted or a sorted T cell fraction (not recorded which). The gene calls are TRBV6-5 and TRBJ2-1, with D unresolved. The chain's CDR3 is CASSYPKGTNNEQFF. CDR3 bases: TGTGCCAGCAGTTACCCAAAAGGAACAAACAATGAGCAGTTCTTC.